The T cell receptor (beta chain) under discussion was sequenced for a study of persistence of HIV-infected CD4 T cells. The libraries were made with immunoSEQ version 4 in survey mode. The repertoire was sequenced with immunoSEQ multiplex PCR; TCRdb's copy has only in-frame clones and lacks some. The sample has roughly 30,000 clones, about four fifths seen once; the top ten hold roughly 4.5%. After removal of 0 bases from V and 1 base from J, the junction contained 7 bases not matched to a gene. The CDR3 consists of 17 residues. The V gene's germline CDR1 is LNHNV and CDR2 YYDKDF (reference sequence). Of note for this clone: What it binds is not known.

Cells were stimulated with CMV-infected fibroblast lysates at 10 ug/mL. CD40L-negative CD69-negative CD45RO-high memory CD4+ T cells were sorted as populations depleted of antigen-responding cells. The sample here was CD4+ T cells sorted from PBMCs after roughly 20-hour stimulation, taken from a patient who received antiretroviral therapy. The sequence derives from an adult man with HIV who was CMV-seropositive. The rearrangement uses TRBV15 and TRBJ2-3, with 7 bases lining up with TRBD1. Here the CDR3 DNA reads TGTGCCACCAGCAGAGACCCAGACAGGGTTGGCACAGATACGCAGTATTTT. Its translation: CATSRDPDRVGTDTQYF.